The 22 T cell receptor beta chains below come from one sample, sequenced in a study of blood T cell repertoires in COVID-19. The assay was immunoSEQ multiplex PCR, and TCRdb's table has in-frame clones only and misses some. The sample has 40,000 or so clones; roughly four fifths are singletons. The specimen was peripheral blood. Receptors were obtained from a human donor with acute or convalescent COVID-19. The donor label of this sample is uncertain.

The DNA of the CDR3 is TGTGCCAGCACCAGGACAGGGCCCCCTAACTATGGCTACACCTTC. It specifies CASTRTGPPNYGYTF. The V and J genes are TRBV28 and TRBJ1-2; TRBD1 matches at 8 bases. CDR1 and CDR2 from the germline V gene are MDHEN and SYDVKM. The CDR3 is 15 residues long. The V gene end was trimmed by 7 bases and the J gene end by 0 bases; junction bases not matched to a gene: 7.

The rearrangement joins TRBV7-3 to TRBJ2-2, with a weak D call TRBD2 (5 bases). The CDR3 contains 14 residues. The germline V and J ends were trimmed by 5 bases and 1 base, with 8 bases remaining between them. The germline gives CDR1 SGHTA, CDR2 FQGTGA. Here the CDR3 DNA reads TGTGCCAGCAGCCCTGCGGGGAACACCGGGGAGCTGTTTTTT. Translation gives CASSPAGNTGELFF.

The chain carries TRBV5-1 and TRBJ2-1, with 13 bases matching TRBD2. This CDR3 contains 15 residues. Germline trimming cut 3 bases from V and 9 bases from J; bases unmatched to any gene: 6. From germline, CDR1 is SGHRS and CDR2 YFSETQ. The CDR3 coding sequence is TGCGCCAGCAGCTCAGGACTAGCGGGAGAACTTGAGCAGTTCTTC. It encodes CASSSGLAGELEQFF.

Details on this clone: Relative to the germline gene, one junction end is altered; a read error may explain this. The CDR3 reads CASSYRDSDNEQFF. Here the CDR3 DNA reads TGTGCCAGCAGCTACCGGGACTCCGACAATGAGCAGTTCTTC. The chain has TRBV9 and TRBJ2-1; D is perhaps TRBD2 (6 bases). Germline-derived CDR1 and CDR2 are SGDLS and YYNGEE. This CDR3 has 14 amino acids.

The rearrangement links TRBV6-5 to TRBJ1-3; 8 nucleotides line up with TRBD1. Per germline, CDR1 MNHEY and CDR2 SVGAGI. The trim removed 7 bases at V and 2 bases at J, leaving 7 bases unmatched. CDR3 length equals 15 residues. The CDR3 loop reads CASTQVTGAGNTIYF. CDR3 sequence (DNA): TGTGCCAGCACACAAGTGACAGGGGCTGGAAACACCATATATTTT.

The chain employs TRBV4-3 and TRBJ2-2; D remains ambiguous. This CDR3 has 14 amino acids. V shed 4 bases and J shed 0 bases, with 6 bases lying between them. Per the germline V gene, CDR1 is LGHNA and CDR2 is YSLEER. This chain's CDR3 is CASSLSSNTGELFF. The DNA for the CDR3 is TGCGCCAGCAGCCTAAGCTCGAACACCGGGGAGCTGTTTTTT.

The rearrangement uses TRBV7-2 and TRBJ2-1, with 10 bases lining up with TRBD1. CDR1 is SGHTA, CDR2 FQGNSA, per germline. Trimming at V came to 5 bases and at J to 5 bases, leaving 9 bases not matched to a gene. This CDR3 has 16 residues. This CDR3 reads CASSPRQGALDNEQFF. The CDR3 nucleotides read TGTGCCAGCAGCCCAAGACAGGGGGCGTTGGACAATGAGCAGTTCTTC.

The rearrangement uses TRBV9 and TRBJ1-4; D not resolved. V gave up 4 bases and J gave up 3 bases, with 13 bases separating them. The V gene's germline CDR1 is SGDLS and CDR2 YYNGEE. This CDR3 comprises 15 residues. The CDR3 is CASSPTQLANEKLFF. CDR3 bases: TGTGCCAGCAGCCCCACCCAGCTAGCTAATGAAAAACTGTTTTTT. Together with reference TRBV9 and TRBJ1-4, the CDR3 gives the full variable domain: DSGVTQTPKHLITATGQRVTLRCSPRSGDLSVYWYQQSLDQGLQFLIQYYNGEERAKGNILERFSAQQFPDLHSELNLSSLELGDSALYFCASSPTQLANEKLFFGSGTQLSVL.

The chain is built from TRBV5-1 and TRBJ2-7; TRBD2 aligns across 8 bases. This CDR3 spans 17 amino acids. Germline CDR1 is SGHRS and CDR2 is YFSETQ. Germline trimming cut 4 bases from V and 4 bases from J; bases unmatched to any gene: 16. CDR3 DNA: TGCGCCAGCAGCCCGGGACTAGGTCAGGCCGGGGCGTACGAGCAGTACTTC. Its protein is CASSPGLGQAGAYEQYF.

The chain's CDR3 is CASSYSRGAYEQYF. DNA of the CDR3: TGTGCCAGCAGTTACTCGAGAGGAGCCTACGAGCAGTACTTC. This chain uses TRBV6-5 with TRBJ2-7, with no clear D. V lost 0 bases and J lost 2, with 8 bases in between. The CDR3 covers 14 residues. Germline-derived CDR1 and CDR2 are MNHEY and SVGAGI.

This chain links TRBV4-2 with TRBJ1-2, with D possibly matching TRBD1 (6 bases). The V and J ends lost 0 bases and 3 bases respectively, with 23 bases between them. CDR1 is LGHNA and CDR2 is YNFKEQ in the germline V gene. The CDR3 has 19 residues. The CDR3 loop reads CASSQDWQKGGDGDYGYTF. CDR3 nucleotides: TGTGCCAGCAGCCAAGATTGGCAAAAAGGGGGAGATGGGGACTATGGCTACACCTTC.

This chain joins TRBV19 and TRBJ1-2, with 7 nucleotides matching TRBD1. Germline CDR1 is LNHDA and CDR2 is SQIVND (reference sequence). V lost 7 bases, J lost 0 bases, and 17 bases stayed unmatched. This CDR3 contains 18 residues. DNA for the CDR3: TGTGCCAGTACCACCTCCGGAACAGGGGATAAGCCTAACTATGGCTACACCTTC. Amino acids: CASTTSGTGDKPNYGYTF.

The chain employs TRBV5-4 and TRBJ2-7; TRBD2 agrees at 12 bases. Per germline, CDR1 SGHNT and CDR2 YYREEE (reference sequence). J gave up 5 bases and V 4 bases, and 7 bases lay outside the gene matches. The CDR3 totals 15 residues. This chain's CDR3 is CASSAPSGRDDEQYF. CDR3 bases: TGTGCCAGCAGCGCCCCTAGCGGGAGGGATGACGAGCAGTACTTC. Full variable domain (rest looked up from reference TRBV5-4 and TRBJ2-7): ETGVTQSPTHLIKTRGQQVTLRCSSQSGHNTVSWYQQALGQGPQFIFQYYREEENGRGNFPPRFSGLQFPNYSSELNVNALELDDSALYLCASSAPSGRDDEQYFGPGTRLTVT.

The chain links TRBV3-1 (or the pseudogene TRBV3-2) to TRBJ2-1; D perhaps matches TRBD2 (5 bases). Trimming removed 7 bases from V and 9 bases from J, with 13 bases in between. This CDR3 has 12 amino acids. CDR1 LGHDT and CDR2 YNNKEL come from the germline V gene (reference sequence). CDR3 sequence (DNA): TGTGCCAGCACCGACGGGGTATCTGAGCAGTTCTTC. Its protein is CASTDGVSEQFF.

This chain joins TRBV9 and TRBJ2-1; 9 bases map to TRBD2. The length of the CDR3 is 18 residues. Germline CDR1 reads SGDLS; CDR2 reads YYNGEE. Losses at the gene ends were 0 bases for V and 2 bases for J; bases not matched to a gene: 9. The CDR3 loop is CASSVALVREGTYNEQFF. Written as DNA, the CDR3 is TGTGCCAGCAGCGTAGCTCTGGTGCGGGAGGGCACCTACAATGAGCAGTTCTTC.

V gene TRBV25-1 combines with J gene TRBJ2-5; TRBD1 aligns across 9 bases. The V gene's germline CDR1 is MGHDK and CDR2 SYGVNS. Trimming took 5 bases from V and 3 from J; bases not matched to a gene: 7. This CDR3 is 15 amino acids long. The CDR3 nucleotides read TGTGCCAGCAGTCTGGGGACAGGGTTGGAAGAGACCCAGTACTTC. It encodes CASSLGTGLEETQYF.

The CDR3 DNA follows: TGTGCCACCGTCCGCGGGGGGGCCAGCCCTGAGCAGTTCTTC. Encoded protein: CATVRGGASPEQFF. The chain links TRBV13 to TRBJ2-1; 9 bases line up with TRBD2. From germline, CDR1 is PRHDT and CDR2 FYEKMQ (reference sequence). CDR3 size: 14 residues. V trimming: 10 bases; J trimming: 9 bases; junction bases outside the gene matches: 13.

This clone was seen a few times. The chain links TRBV21-1 to TRBJ1-6. TRBV21-1 is shown as a pseudogene. The CDR3 loop spans 15 amino acids. The CDR3 loop reads CASEVGKTHNSPLHF. The CDR3 DNA is TGTGCCAGCGAGGTAGGAAAAACCCATAATTCACCCCTCCACTTT.

This clone was seen only a few times. This chain links TRBV2 with TRBJ1-4; D remains ambiguous. V dropped 5 bases and J dropped 8 bases, with 12 bases sitting between them. CDR1 and CDR2 (germline): SNHLY, FYNNEI. This CDR3 spans 13 amino acids. The chain's CDR3 is CASSYSVVEKLFF. CDR3 in DNA: TGTGCCAGCAGTTACTCCGTTGTCGAAAAACTGTTTTTT.

The V call is TRBV6-2 or TRBV6-3, the J call TRBJ1-5; D remains unclear. This CDR3 comprises 16 residues. Trimming cost V 1 base and J 1 base, with 11 bases left between them. The germline gives CDR1 MNHEY, CDR2 SVGEGT. DNA for the CDR3: TGTGCCAGCAGTTACTACGGGGAAATGAGCAATCAGCCCCAGCATTTT. Translation: CASSYYGEMSNQPQHF.

The chain couples TRBV3-1 (or the pseudogene TRBV3-2) to TRBJ2-1, with a weak D call TRBD2 (5 bases). V was clipped by 6 bases and J by 2 bases, with 5 bases between them. Germline V gene lookup returns CDR1 LGHDT and CDR2 YNNKEL (reference sequence). The CDR3 has 12 amino acids. In DNA form, the CDR3 reads TGTGCCAGCAGGGAGGCCTACAATGAGCAGTTCTTC. Translating it yields CASREAYNEQFF.

The chain carries TRBV28 and TRBJ2-1; D is ambiguous. Germline lookup yields CDR1 MDHEN and CDR2 SYDVKM. The CDR3 consists of 11 residues. V was pared by 4 bases and J by 4 bases, with 2 bases between. The CDR3 sequence: CASSSYNEQFF. As DNA, the CDR3 is TGTGCCAGCAGTTCTTACAATGAGCAGTTCTTC.